This is a list of T cell receptor beta chains from one sample in a study of CD8 T cells in Susac syndrome. TCRdb recomputed calls from the immunoSEQ multiplex PCR reads with MiXCR, one row per CDR3 protein. The sample has more than 95,000 distinct CDR3 sequences; about 93% are singletons. Sequenced input: CD4+ T cells from PBMCs. Source of these receptors: a human donor in good health. CDR3s include the opening cysteine and the closing phenylalanine or tryptophan. A D gene is named only where the DNA matches it firmly. The size field is filled for only some rows; it gives once, few, many or a size class.

TRBV21-1	NA	NA	TRBJ2-3	CASSIPRGDRGLKDTQYF	TGTGCCAGCAGCATACCCAGGGGGGACAGGGGGCTTAAAGATACGCAGTATTTT
TRBV14	NA	TRBD1	TRBJ1-2	CASSQDSFRGQGDYGYTF	TGTGCCAGCAGCCAAGATTCCTTTAGGGGACAGGGGGACTATGGCTACACCTTC
TRBV7-2	once	TRBD2	TRBJ2-5	CASSLSSGGRETQYF	TGTGCCAGCAGCCTCTCTAGCGGGGGTCGGGAGACCCAGTACTTC
TRBV7-9	NA	NA	TRBJ1-1	CASSLGQPELEAFF	TGTGCCAGCAGCTTAGGACAGCCAGAACTTGAAGCTTTCTTT
TRBV5-4	NA	NA	TRBJ1-1	CASSLDNMVMNTEAFF	TGTGCCAGCAGCTTGGACAACATGGTGATGAACACTGAAGCTTTCTTT
TRBV7-2	NA	TRBD1	TRBJ2-7	CASSIGQVGYEQYF	TGTGCCAGCAGCATCGGACAGGTGGGATACGAGCAGTACTTC
TRBV10-3	NA	TRBD2	TRBJ2-1	CAISESTSGRARSGNEQFF	TGTGCCATCAGTGAGTCTACTAGCGGGAGGGCCAGATCGGGGAATGAGCAGTTCTTC
TRBV7-2	NA	NA	TRBJ1-4	CASSLIGQSSTTNEKLFF	TGTGCCAGCAGCTTAATTGGACAGAGCTCTACAACTAATGAAAAACTGTTTTTT
TRBV12-3/TRBV12-4	NA	TRBD1	TRBJ1-2	CATRDRDYGYTF	TGTGCCACCCGGGACAGGGACTATGGCTACACCTTC
TRBV20-1	NA	NA	TRBJ1-2	CSARDQTANYGYTF	TGCAGTGCTAGAGATCAGACAGCCAACTATGGCTACACCTTC
TRBV2	NA	TRBD1	TRBJ1-5	CASSVQQGARQPQHF	TGTGCCAGCAGTGTCCAACAGGGGGCAAGACAGCCCCAGCATTTT
TRBV5-1	NA	TRBD2	TRBJ2-1	CASSWAPSGAYNEQFF	TGCGCCAGCAGCTGGGCCCCTAGCGGGGCCTACAATGAGCAGTTCTTC
TRBV3-1	NA	NA	TRBJ1-4	CASSQEGGRREKLFF	TGTGCCAGCAGCCAAGAGGGTGGTCGGCGTGAAAAACTGTTTTTT
TRBV29-1	NA	TRBD2	TRBJ2-3	CSVEEREGPTDTQYF	TGCAGCGTCGAAGAGCGGGAGGGTCCCACAGATACGCAGTATTTT
TRBV18	NA	NA	TRBJ1-1	CASSIKGDTEAFF	TGTGCCAGCTCAATCAAAGGAGACACTGAAGCTTTCTTT
TRBV28	NA	TRBD2	TRBJ2-1	CASRPRTSGLYNEQFF	TGTGCCAGCAGACCGAGGACTAGCGGGCTCTACAATGAGCAGTTCTTC
TRBV2	NA	TRBD1	TRBJ1-1	CASSGDRDTEAFF	TGTGCCAGCAGTGGGGACAGGGACACTGAAGCTTTCTTT
TRBV3-1	NA	TRBD1	TRBJ1-2	CASSMEYGQGRRGYTF	TGTGCCAGCAGCATGGAGTACGGACAGGGGAGGCGTGGCTACACCTTC
TRBV27	NA	NA	TRBJ1-2	CASSLSGGNNYGYTF	TGTGCCAGCAGTTTATCGGGAGGGAATAACTATGGCTACACCTTC
TRBV19	NA	NA	TRBJ2-7	CASSMSANGAYEQYF	TGTGCCAGTAGTATGTCGGCTAACGGAGCCTACGAGCAGTACTTC
TRBV6-2/TRBV6-3	NA	TRBD2	TRBJ2-1	CASSSSGSDNEQFF	TGTGCCAGCAGTTCTAGCGGGAGTGACAATGAGCAGTTCTTC
TRBV28	NA	TRBD2	TRBJ2-3	CASSSSGRGTDTQYF	TGTGCCAGCAGTTCGAGCGGGAGGGGGACAGATACGCAGTATTTT
TRBV5-1	NA	NA	TRBJ1-2	CASSLQGFGYTF	TGCGCCAGCAGCTTACAGGGATTTGGCTACACCTTC
TRBV20-1	NA	TRBD2	TRBJ2-5	CSARDSRREEETQYF	TGCAGTGCTAGAGATAGTCGGCGGGAGGAAGAGACCCAGTACTTC
TRBV9	NA	NA	TRBJ2-5	CASSVGQQETQYF	TGTGCCAGCAGCGTAGGGCAGCAAGAGACCCAGTACTTC
TRBV6-6	NA	NA	TRBJ2-5	CASSGYGRQETQYF	TGTGCCAGCAGTGGGTACGGAAGACAAGAGACCCAGTACTTC
TRBV6-1	NA	TRBD1	TRBJ2-7	CASSGVDRGRGEQYF	TGTGCCAGCAGTGGGGTCGACAGGGGGCGCGGCGAGCAGTACTTC
TRBV30	NA	TRBD1	TRBJ2-5	CAWSTGTGPQETQYF	TGTGCCTGGAGCACCGGGACAGGCCCTCAAGAGACCCAGTACTTC
TRBV2	NA	TRBD1	TRBJ1-2	CASKDRQTYGYTF	TGTGCCAGCAAGGACAGGCAAACCTATGGCTACACCTTC
TRBV27	NA	TRBD1	TRBJ1-1	CASKRTGWAEAFF	TGTGCCAGCAAGAGGACAGGGTGGGCTGAAGCTTTCTTT
TRBV7-8	NA	NA	TRBJ2-2	CASSLGTAGELFF	TGTGCCAGCAGCTTAGGGACAGCCGGGGAGCTGTTTTTT
TRBV5-1	once	TRBD2	TRBJ2-3	CASSFGREGPDTQYF	TGCGCCAGCAGCTTTGGGCGGGAGGGCCCAGATACGCAGTATTTT
TRBV7-9	NA	TRBD1	TRBJ1-2	CASSPRTGEEGYTF	TGTGCCAGCAGCCCGAGAACAGGGGAAGAAGGCTACACCTTC
TRBV7-9	once	NA	TRBJ1-2	CASSLEVYGYTF	TGTGCCAGCAGCTTAGAGGTATATGGCTACACCTTC
TRBV10-1	NA	TRBD1	TRBJ1-2	CASSDTGAYGYTF	TGCGCCAGCAGTGATACAGGGGCCTATGGCTACACCTTC
TRBV29-1	NA	NA	TRBJ1-4	CSATGGSGGSEKLFF	TGCAGCGCTACGGGGGGCTCGGGGGGGAGTGAAAAACTGTTTTTT
TRBV14	NA	TRBD1	TRBJ2-7	CASSQDRQGDSHF	TGTGCCAGCAGCCAAGATCGACAGGGCGACAGTCACTTC
TRBV6-1	NA	TRBD2	TRBJ2-3	CASSAWGSGRPNTQYF	TGTGCCAGCAGTGCCTGGGGAAGCGGGAGACCAAATACGCAGTATTTT
TRBV7-2	few	TRBD2	TRBJ2-5	CASSLGGRETQYF	TGTGCCAGCAGCTTAGGCGGGAGGGAGACCCAGTACTTC
TRBV20-1	NA	TRBD2	TRBJ2-3	CSAGTSGRADTQYF	TGCAGTGCTGGGACTAGCGGGAGGGCAGATACGCAGTATTTT
TRBV6-1	NA	NA	TRBJ1-5	CASSGGRGSNQPQHF	TGTGCCAGCAGCGGGGGCAGGGGCAGCAATCAGCCCCAGCATTTT
TRBV30	NA	TRBD2	TRBJ2-7	CAWRQTSVEQYF	TGTGCCTGGAGACAAACTAGCGTCGAGCAGTACTTC
TRBV6-5	NA	TRBD1	TRBJ1-2	CASSYSGQGGIANYGYTF	TGTGCCAGCAGTTACTCGGGACAGGGGGGAATAGCTAACTATGGCTACACCTTC
TRBV12-3/TRBV12-4	NA	NA	TRBJ2-1	CASRPPGPSLNEQFF	TGTGCCAGCAGACCCCCGGGCCCATCCCTCAATGAGCAGTTCTTC
TRBV12-5	NA	NA	TRBJ1-1	CASGTPRESEAFF	TGTGCTAGTGGGACCCCTAGGGAGTCTGAAGCTTTCTTT
TRBV15	NA	NA	TRBJ1-4	CATSRAGTNEKLFF	TGTGCCACCAGCAGAGCTGGAACTAATGAAAAACTGTTTTTT
TRBV4-3	once	NA	TRBJ2-5	CASSQEAGATRQETQYF	TGCGCCAGCAGCCAAGAGGCGGGCGCCACCAGACAAGAGACCCAGTACTTC